Listed below are T cell receptor beta chains from one sample, sequenced in a study of post-analysis software for immune sequencing data. TCRdb itself ran the PCR reads through MiXCR, one entry per CDR3 protein. The sample shows approximately 730,000 distinct CDR3 sequences, 25% to 30% of them seen only once. Sequences were obtained from blood. The receptors stem from a girl between 5 and 17 years old with multiple sclerosis. Each CDR3 is given with its conserved first and last residue. A D gene is named only where the DNA matches it firmly. Clone size appears in some rows only: once, few, many, or a class for an expanded clone.

DNA: TGTGCTAGCAGCTTAGGTCAGGGCTCGGGCGAGACCCAGTACTTC
CDR3: CASSLGQGSGETQYF
length: 15
J: TRBJ2-5
V: TRBV7-7
size: many
D: -

DNA: TGCGCCAGCAGCCAGACTTGGGACAGCCATTATCAGCCCCAGCATTTT
CDR3: CASSQTWDSHYQPQHF
length: 16
J: TRBJ1-5
V: TRBV4-1
size: few
D: TRBD1

DNA: TGCAGTGCTAGAGATTTGCTGGGTTTTAGAGACCCACCTACTTACGAGCAGTACTTC
CDR3: CSARDLLGFRDPPTYEQYF
length: 19
J: TRBJ2-7
V: TRBV20-1
size: few
D: -

DNA: TGCAGTGCTAATGGACAGGGGGCTGATACGCAGTATTTT
CDR3: CSANGQGADTQYF
length: 13
J: TRBJ2-3
V: TRBV20-1
size: many
D: TRBD1

DNA: TGTGCCAGCAGTTTTTTCGGATGGGCCAGGGAGGGAAGTGGAGGTGGCTACACCTTC
CDR3: CASSFFGWAREGSGGGYTF
length: 19
J: TRBJ1-2
V: TRBV12-3/TRBV12-4
size: -
D: -

DNA: TGCAATGCTAGAGCATACGGGATCACAGATACGCAGTATTTT
CDR3: CNARAYGITDTQYF
length: 14
J: TRBJ2-3
V: TRBV20-1
size: -
D: -

DNA: TGCGCCAGCAGCCAAGGGGTGTATGGCGCAGATACGCAGTATTTT
CDR3: CASSQGVYGADTQYF
length: 15
J: TRBJ2-3
V: TRBV4-1
size: few
D: -

DNA: TGTGCCAGCAGTCCTCGGACTGGATCTAATGAGCAGTTCTTC
CDR3: CASSPRTGSNEQFF
length: 14
J: TRBJ2-1
V: TRBV27
size: -
D: -

DNA: TGTGCCAGCACCCAGACGAACCGGGATGCCCTCCACTTT
CDR3: CASTQTNRDALHF
length: 13
J: TRBJ1-6
V: TRBV12-3/TRBV12-4
size: -
D: -

DNA: TGTGCCACCAGTGACCCGTATAGCGGGGGGGCCTACAATGAGCAGTTCTTC
CDR3: CATSDPYSGGAYNEQFF
length: 17
J: TRBJ2-1
V: TRBV24-1
size: -
D: TRBD2

DNA: TGCAGTGCTAGAGTACCCCTTACGGGGGGGGCCTACAATGAGCAGTTCTTC
CDR3: CSARVPLTGGAYNEQFF
length: 17
J: TRBJ2-1
V: TRBV20-1
size: -
D: TRBD2

DNA: TGCAGCGTGTTTGGGGGGGTCCATGGCTACACCTTC
CDR3: CSVFGGVHGYTF
length: 12
J: TRBJ1-2
V: TRBV29-1
size: -
D: -

DNA: TGTGCCAGCAGGAGGCTAGCGGGCGAGCGATCCTACAATGAGCAGTTCTTC
CDR3: CASRRLAGERSYNEQFF
length: 17
J: TRBJ2-1
V: TRBV7-6
size: many
D: TRBD2

DNA: TGCAGTGCTAGAGATCCGTTCGGGGCAGGACCCCAAGAGACCCAGTACTTC
CDR3: CSARDPFGAGPQETQYF
length: 17
J: TRBJ2-5
V: TRBV20-1
size: few
D: -

DNA: TGCAGTGCGAGGGGACTAGCGGGGTTCGACGAGCAGTACTTC
CDR3: CSARGLAGFDEQYF
length: 14
J: TRBJ2-7
V: TRBV20-1
size: -
D: TRBD2

DNA: TGTGCCATATCCCTGGTATGTCACAGAAAACAAGAGACCCAGTACTTC
CDR3: CAISLVCHRKQETQYF
length: 16
J: TRBJ2-5
V: TRBV9
size: -
D: -

DNA: TGTGCCAGCGAGGGCAGTGAGCAGTATTTT
CDR3: CASEGSEQYF
length: 10
J: TRBJ2-3
V: TRBV9
size: few
D: -

DNA: TGTGCCACTCGAATCATGGGACAGAGGACAGATACGCAGTATTTT
CDR3: CATRIMGQRTDTQYF
length: 15
J: TRBJ2-3
V: TRBV10-3
size: few
D: TRBD1

DNA: TGTGCCAGCAGTATACCGGGACAGGGGGGCGGAAACACCATATATTTT
CDR3: CASSIPGQGGGNTIYF
length: 16
J: TRBJ1-3
V: TRBV27
size: -
D: TRBD1

DNA: TGTGCCAGCAGCTTCCGATCTAGTTCCGATGAGCAGTTCTTC
CDR3: CASSFRSSSDEQFF
length: 14
J: TRBJ2-1
V: TRBV7-2
size: -
D: -

DNA: TGTGCCATCAGTGAGTCGACTCGGGACGGCGGCTCTGGGGCCAACGTCCTGACTTTC
CDR3: CAISESTRDGGSGANVLTF
length: 19
J: TRBJ2-6
V: TRBV10-3
size: -
D: -

DNA: TGTGCCAGCAGGACGCGACAGCGCGGTCTTGGCTACACCTTC
CDR3: CASRTRQRGLGYTF
length: 14
J: TRBJ1-2
V: TRBV5-6
size: -
D: -

DNA: TGTGCCAGCAGCATACCCGGGACAGTTAACACAGATACGCAGTATTTT
CDR3: CASSIPGTVNTDTQYF
length: 16
J: TRBJ2-3
V: TRBV7-9
size: -
D: TRBD1

DNA: TGCGCCAGCAGCCAATCGGGACGGGGTGGACCGCAAGAGACCCAGTACTTC
CDR3: CASSQSGRGGPQETQYF
length: 17
J: TRBJ2-5
V: TRBV4-1
size: few
D: -

DNA: TGTGCCAGCAGCCAAACAGGATTTTCCGGGGAGCTGTTTTTT
CDR3: CASSQTGFSGELFF
length: 14
J: TRBJ2-2
V: TRBV3-1
size: -
D: -

DNA: TGTGCCACCAGTGAACACGGGACAGACTATGGCTACACCTTC
CDR3: CATSEHGTDYGYTF
length: 14
J: TRBJ1-2
V: TRBV24-1
size: few
D: TRBD1

DNA: TGTGCCAGCAGTTATTGGGGGCAAGAAGGCTACGAGCAGTACTTC
CDR3: CASSYWGQEGYEQYF
length: 15
J: TRBJ2-7
V: TRBV6-5
size: many
D: -

DNA: TGTGCCAGCAGTTATAAGGCCCTAGCGGGAATCTACGAGCAGTACTTC
CDR3: CASSYKALAGIYEQYF
length: 16
J: TRBJ2-7
V: TRBV6-5
size: -
D: TRBD2

DNA: TGCGCCAGCAGCCCGGTCGGAAGGTACCAAGAGACCCAGTACTTC
CDR3: CASSPVGRYQETQYF
length: 15
J: TRBJ2-5
V: TRBV4-3
size: few
D: -

DNA: TGCAGTGCTAGCTCGGCGACAGATACGCAGTATTTT
CDR3: CSASSATDTQYF
length: 12
J: TRBJ2-3
V: TRBV20-1
size: -
D: -

DNA: TGTGCCAGCAGCTTAGGGGCCCTATCTGGGTCGGACATTCAGTACTTC
CDR3: CASSLGALSGSDIQYF
length: 16
J: TRBJ2-4
V: TRBV7-2
size: few
D: -

DNA: TGCAGTGCTATTGGCAGGGGCTCCTACGAGCAGTACTTC
CDR3: CSAIGRGSYEQYF
length: 13
J: TRBJ2-7
V: TRBV20-1
size: -
D: -

DNA: TGCAGCGTGACTAGCGGGATCGAGCAGTACTTC
CDR3: CSVTSGIEQYF
length: 11
J: TRBJ2-7
V: TRBV29-1
size: -
D: TRBD2

DNA: TGTGCCAGCAGCCAAGAGGGATTTAGCGGGAGGTTGAATGAGCAGTTCTTC
CDR3: CASSQEGFSGRLNEQFF
length: 17
J: TRBJ2-1
V: TRBV3-1
size: few
D: TRBD2

DNA: TGTGCCAGCAGCTTGGGCAGGACGCCTACCTACGAGCAGTACTTC
CDR3: CASSLGRTPTYEQYF
length: 15
J: TRBJ2-7
V: TRBV5-5
size: few
D: -

DNA: TGCGCCAGCAGCTTGCGGGACAGTCGATTCAATGAGCAGTTCTTC
CDR3: CASSLRDSRFNEQFF
length: 15
J: TRBJ2-1
V: TRBV5-1
size: -
D: TRBD1

DNA: TGTGCCAGCGGAAGAGGGACAGGGATCACTGAAGCTTTCTTT
CDR3: CASGRGTGITEAFF
length: 14
J: TRBJ1-1
V: TRBV7-2
size: few
D: TRBD1

DNA: TGTGCCAGCAGACGGCCGAATTCACCCCTCCACTTT
CDR3: CASRRPNSPLHF
length: 12
J: TRBJ1-6
V: TRBV6-5
size: few
D: -

DNA: TGTGCCAGCAGCCAGACTAGCGGGAGTACCGGGGAGCTGTTTTTT
CDR3: CASSQTSGSTGELFF
length: 15
J: TRBJ2-2
V: TRBV7-2
size: -
D: TRBD2

DNA: TGTGCCAGCAGCCACACAGGGGGGCACCAGCCCCAGCATTTT
CDR3: CASSHTGGHQPQHF
length: 14
J: TRBJ1-5
V: TRBV3-1
size: few
D: TRBD1